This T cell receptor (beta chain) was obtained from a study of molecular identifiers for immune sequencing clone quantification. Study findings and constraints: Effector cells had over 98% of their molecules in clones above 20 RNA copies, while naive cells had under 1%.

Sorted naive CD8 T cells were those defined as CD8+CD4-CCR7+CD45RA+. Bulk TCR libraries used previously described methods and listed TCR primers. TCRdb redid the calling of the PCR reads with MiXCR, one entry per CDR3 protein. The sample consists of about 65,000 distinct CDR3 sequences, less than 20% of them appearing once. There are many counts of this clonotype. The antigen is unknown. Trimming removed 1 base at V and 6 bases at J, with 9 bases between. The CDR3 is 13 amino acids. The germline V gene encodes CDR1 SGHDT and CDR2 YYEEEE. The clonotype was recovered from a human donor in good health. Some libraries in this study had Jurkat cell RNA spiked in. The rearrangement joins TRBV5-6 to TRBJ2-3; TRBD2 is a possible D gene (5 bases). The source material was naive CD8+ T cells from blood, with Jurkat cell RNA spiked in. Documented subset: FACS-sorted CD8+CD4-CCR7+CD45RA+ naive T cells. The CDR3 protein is CASSLTSADTQYF. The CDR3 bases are TGTGCCAGCAGCTTGACTAGTGCCGATACGCAGTATTTT.